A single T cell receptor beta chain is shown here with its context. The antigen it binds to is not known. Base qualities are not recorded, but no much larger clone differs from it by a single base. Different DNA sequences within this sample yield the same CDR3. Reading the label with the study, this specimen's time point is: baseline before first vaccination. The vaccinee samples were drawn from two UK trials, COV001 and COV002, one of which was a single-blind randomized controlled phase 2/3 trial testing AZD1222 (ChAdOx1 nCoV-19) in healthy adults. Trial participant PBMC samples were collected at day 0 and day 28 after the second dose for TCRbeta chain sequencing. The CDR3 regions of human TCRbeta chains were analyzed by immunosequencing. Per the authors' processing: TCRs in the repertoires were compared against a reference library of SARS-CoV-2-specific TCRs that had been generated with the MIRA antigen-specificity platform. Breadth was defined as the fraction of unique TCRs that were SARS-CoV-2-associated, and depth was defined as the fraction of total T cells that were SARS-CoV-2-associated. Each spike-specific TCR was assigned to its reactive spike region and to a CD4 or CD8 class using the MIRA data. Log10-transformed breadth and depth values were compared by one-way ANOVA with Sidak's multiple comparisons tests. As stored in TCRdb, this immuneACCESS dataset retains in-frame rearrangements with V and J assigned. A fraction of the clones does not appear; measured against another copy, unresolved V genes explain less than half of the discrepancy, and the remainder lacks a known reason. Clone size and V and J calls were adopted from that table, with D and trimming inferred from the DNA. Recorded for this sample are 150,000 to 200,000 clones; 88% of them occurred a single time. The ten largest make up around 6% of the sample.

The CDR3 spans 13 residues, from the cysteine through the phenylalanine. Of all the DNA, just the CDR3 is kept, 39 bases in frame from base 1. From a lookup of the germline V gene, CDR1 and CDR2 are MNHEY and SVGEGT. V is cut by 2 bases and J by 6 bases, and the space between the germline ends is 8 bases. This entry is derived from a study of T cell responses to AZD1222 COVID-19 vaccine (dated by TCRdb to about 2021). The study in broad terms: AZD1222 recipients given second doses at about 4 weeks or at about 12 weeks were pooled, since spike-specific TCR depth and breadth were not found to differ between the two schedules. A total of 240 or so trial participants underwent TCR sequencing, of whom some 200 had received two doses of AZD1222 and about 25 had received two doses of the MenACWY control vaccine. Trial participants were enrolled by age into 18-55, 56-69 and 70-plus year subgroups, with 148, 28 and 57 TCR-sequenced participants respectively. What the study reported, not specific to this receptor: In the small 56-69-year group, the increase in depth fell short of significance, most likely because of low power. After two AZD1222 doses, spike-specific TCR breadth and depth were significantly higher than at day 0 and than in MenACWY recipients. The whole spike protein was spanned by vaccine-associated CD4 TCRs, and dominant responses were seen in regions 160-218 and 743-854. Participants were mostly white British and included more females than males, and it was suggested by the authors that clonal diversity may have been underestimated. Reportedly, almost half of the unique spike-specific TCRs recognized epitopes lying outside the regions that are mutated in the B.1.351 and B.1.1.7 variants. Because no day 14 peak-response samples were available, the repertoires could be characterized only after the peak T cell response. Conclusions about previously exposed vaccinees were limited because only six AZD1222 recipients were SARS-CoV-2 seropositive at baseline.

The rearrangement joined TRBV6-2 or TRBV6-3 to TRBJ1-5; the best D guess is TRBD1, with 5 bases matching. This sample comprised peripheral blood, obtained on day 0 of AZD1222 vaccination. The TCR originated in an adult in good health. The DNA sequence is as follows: TGTGCCAGCAGTTACGGGGGACGTCAGCCCCAGCATTTT. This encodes CASSYGGRQPQHF.